This T cell receptor (beta chain) came from a study of CD8 T cells in Susac syndrome. Study findings and constraints: The study conceded that its TCR sequencing and HLA analysis involved relatively few individuals.

About this clonotype itself: Its antigen remains unidentified.

This CDR3 has 13 amino acids. V was clipped by 10 bases and J by 3 bases; unmatched bases: 9. Reverse transcription of about 0.45 to 1 ug RNA was performed with random hexamers. TCRdb reprocessed the immunoSEQ multiplex PCR reads via MiXCR and lists one record per CDR3 protein. The table includes around 69,000 distinct CDR3 sequences, approximately 96% detected once. The rearrangement joins TRBV12-3 or TRBV12-4 to TRBJ2-7, with 7 bases lining up with TRBD2. Input material: CD4+ T cells from PBMCs. This TCR derives from a human donor with multiple sclerosis. CDR3 amino acids: CATSTREVYEQYF. CDR3 nucleotides: TGTGCCACCTCAACACGGGAGGTCTACGAGCAGTACTTC.